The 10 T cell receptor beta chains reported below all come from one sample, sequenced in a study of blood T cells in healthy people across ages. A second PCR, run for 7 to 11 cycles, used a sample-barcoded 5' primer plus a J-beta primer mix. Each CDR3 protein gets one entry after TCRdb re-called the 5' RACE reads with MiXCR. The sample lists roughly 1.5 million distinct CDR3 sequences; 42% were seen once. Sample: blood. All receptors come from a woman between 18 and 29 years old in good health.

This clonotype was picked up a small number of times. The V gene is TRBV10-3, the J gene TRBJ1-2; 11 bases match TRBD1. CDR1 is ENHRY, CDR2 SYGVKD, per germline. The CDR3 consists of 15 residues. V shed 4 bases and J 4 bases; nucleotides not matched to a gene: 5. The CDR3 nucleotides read TGTGCCATCAGTGGGACAGGGGGCTTGGGCTATGGCTACACCTTC. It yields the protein CAISGTGGLGYGYTF.

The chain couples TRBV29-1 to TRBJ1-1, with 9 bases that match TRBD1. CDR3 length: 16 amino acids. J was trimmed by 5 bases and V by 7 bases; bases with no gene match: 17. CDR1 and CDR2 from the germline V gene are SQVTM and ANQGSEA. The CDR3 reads CSAVGDRVRLRTEAFF. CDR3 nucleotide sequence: TGCAGCGCCGTCGGGGACAGGGTCCGTCTGAGAACTGAAGCTTTCTTT. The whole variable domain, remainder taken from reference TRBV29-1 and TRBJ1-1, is SAVISQKPSRDICQRGTSLTIQCQVDSQVTMMFWYRQQPGQSLTLIATANQGSEATYESGFVIDKFPISRPNLTFSTLTVSNMSPEDSSIYLCSAVGDRVRLRTEAFFGQGTRLTVV.

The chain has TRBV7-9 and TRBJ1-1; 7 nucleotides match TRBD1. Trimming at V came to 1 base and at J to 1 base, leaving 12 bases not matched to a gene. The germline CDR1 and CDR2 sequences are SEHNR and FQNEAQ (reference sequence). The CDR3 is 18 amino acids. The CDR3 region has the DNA TGTGCCAGCAGCTTAGTGGGTGGCTGGACAGGCCCGAACACTGAAGCTTTCTTT. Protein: CASSLVGGWTGPNTEAFF.

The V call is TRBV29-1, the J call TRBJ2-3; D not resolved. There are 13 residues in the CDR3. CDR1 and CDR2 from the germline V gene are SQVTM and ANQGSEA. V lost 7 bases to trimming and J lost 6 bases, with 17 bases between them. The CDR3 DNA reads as TGCAGCGGAAAAGGAGCACTAAGTGATACGCAGTATTTT. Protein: CSGKGALSDTQYF.

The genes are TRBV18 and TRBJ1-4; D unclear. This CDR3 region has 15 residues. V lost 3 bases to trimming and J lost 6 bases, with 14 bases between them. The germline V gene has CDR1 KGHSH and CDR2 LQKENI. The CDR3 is CASSPSRVTDEKLFF. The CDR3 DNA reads TGTGCCAGCTCACCTTCTCGGGTAACCGATGAAAAACTGTTTTTT.

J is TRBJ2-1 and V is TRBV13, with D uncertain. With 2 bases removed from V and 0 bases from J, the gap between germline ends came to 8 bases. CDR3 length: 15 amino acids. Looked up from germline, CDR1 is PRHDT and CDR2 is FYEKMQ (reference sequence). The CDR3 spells CASSLFRSSYNEQFF. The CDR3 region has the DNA TGTGCCAGCAGCTTATTCCGGAGCTCCTACAATGAGCAGTTCTTC. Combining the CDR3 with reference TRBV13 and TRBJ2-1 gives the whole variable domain AAGVIQSPRHLIKEKRETATLKCYPIPRHDTVYWYQQGPGQDPQFLISFYEKMQSDKGSIPDRFSAQQFSDYHSELNMSSLELGDSALYFCASSLFRSSYNEQFFGPGTRLTVL.

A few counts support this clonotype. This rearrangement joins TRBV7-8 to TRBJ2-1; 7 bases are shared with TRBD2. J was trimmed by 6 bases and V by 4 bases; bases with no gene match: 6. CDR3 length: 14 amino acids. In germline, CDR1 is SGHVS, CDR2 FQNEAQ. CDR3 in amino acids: CASSWGGSVNEQFF. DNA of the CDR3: TGTGCCAGCAGCTGGGGGGGATCGGTCAATGAGCAGTTCTTC.

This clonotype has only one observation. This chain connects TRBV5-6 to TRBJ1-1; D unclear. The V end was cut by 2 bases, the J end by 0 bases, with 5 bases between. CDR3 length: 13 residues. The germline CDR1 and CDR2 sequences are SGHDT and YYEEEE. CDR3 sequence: CASSFCLNTEAFF. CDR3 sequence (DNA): TGTGCCAGCAGCTTTTGTCTGAACACTGAAGCTTTCTTT.

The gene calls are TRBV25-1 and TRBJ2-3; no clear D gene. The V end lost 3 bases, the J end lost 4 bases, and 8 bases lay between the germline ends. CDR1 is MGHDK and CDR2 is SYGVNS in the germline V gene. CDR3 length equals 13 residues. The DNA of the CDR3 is TGTGCCAGCAGTGATTCACGGGCAGATACGCAGTATTTT. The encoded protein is CASSDSRADTQYF.

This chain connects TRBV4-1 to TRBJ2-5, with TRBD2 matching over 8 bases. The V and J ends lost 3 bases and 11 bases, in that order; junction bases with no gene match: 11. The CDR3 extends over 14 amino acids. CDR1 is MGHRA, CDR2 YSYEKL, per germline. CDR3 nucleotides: TGCGCCAGCAGCCACGGGGGGGTCGACAATGAGCAGTACTTC. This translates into CASSHGGVDNEQYF.